Listed below are T cell receptor beta chains from one sample, sequenced in a study of blood T cell repertoires in COVID-19. Data came from immunoSEQ multiplex PCR; TCRdb stores just in-frame clones and leaves some out. In the table there are some 120,000 clones, just over 90% of which are singletons. Specimen: peripheral blood. These receptors were collected from a human donor with active COVID-19. The donor label of this sample is uncertain. Both conserved end residues are part of each CDR3. A D gene is named only where the DNA matches it firmly. Only some rows state a clone size, as once, few, many or a class for expanded clones.

D gene,V gene,clone size,J gene,CDR3 DNA,CDR3 protein
.,TRBV3-1/TRBV3-2,.,TRBJ2-5,TGTGCCAGCAGCCAAGATTCAGGGATCCAAGAGACCCAGTACTTC,CASSQDSGIQETQYF
.,TRBV9,.,TRBJ1-3,TGTGCCAGCAGCCCGGACGGGAACTCTGGAAACACCATATATTTT,CASSPDGNSGNTIYF
TRBD1,TRBV3-1/TRBV3-2,.,TRBJ1-2,TGTGCCAGCAGCCAAGATGGGACAGGGTACGATGGCTACACCTTC,CASSQDGTGYDGYTF
.,TRBV3-1/TRBV3-2,.,TRBJ2-5,TGTGCCAGCAGCCAAGGGGTGTTCCAGGGGCCGGAGACCCAGTACTTC,CASSQGVFQGPETQYF
TRBD2,TRBV2,few,TRBJ2-4,TGTGCCAGCCTATATCAAGCGGGGGGGTTAGCCAAAAACATTCAGTACTTC,CASLYQAGGLAKNIQYF
TRBD2,TRBV6-2/TRBV6-3,.,TRBJ2-5,TGTGCCAGCAGTTACGTTTCTATGTGGGGGGGCCAAGAGACCCAGTACTTC,CASSYVSMWGGQETQYF
.,TRBV6-6,.,TRBJ1-1,TGTGCCAGCAGTCGACGGGGGTCTTCGAGTACTGAAGCTTTCTTT,CASSRRGSSSTEAFF
TRBD2,TRBV28,.,TRBJ2-5,TGTGCCAGCAGAGCGGGGAGGGAGACCCAGTACTTC,CASRAGRETQYF
TRBD1,TRBV28,.,TRBJ2-3,TGTGCCAGCAGTAAGGGACAGATCACAGATACGCAGTATTTT,CASSKGQITDTQYF
.,TRBV7-2,.,TRBJ1-4,TGTGCCAGCAGCTTAGGGGGGGTGGGACGTGAAAAACTGTTTTTT,CASSLGGVGREKLFF
TRBD2,TRBV6-1,.,TRBJ2-1,TGTGCCAGCAGTGAAAGGACGGGGGGATACAATGAGCAGTTCTTC,CASSERTGGYNEQFF
TRBD1,TRBV7-2,.,TRBJ1-1,TGTGCCAGCAGCTTAGACAGGGGGACTGAAGCTTTCTTT,CASSLDRGTEAFF
.,TRBV4-1,once,TRBJ2-3,TGCGCCAGCAGCCAAGATCCGGGGTGGCGCACAGATACGCAGTATTTT,CASSQDPGWRTDTQYF
.,TRBV4-1,once,TRBJ1-4,TGCGCCAGCAGCCGCTCCGACCGACAGGACAGATCAAGGGAAAAACTGTTTTTT,CASSRSDRQDRSREKLFF
TRBD1,TRBV5-1,.,TRBJ1-2,TGCGCCAGCAGCTTGGCAGTGGGACAGCTAACAATTCTCTATGGCTACACCTTC,CASSLAVGQLTILYGYTF
TRBD1,TRBV6-1,.,TRBJ1-2,TGTGCCAGCAGTGAAGAGGGGGCTGGCATTAACTATGGCTACACCTTC,CASSEEGAGINYGYTF
TRBD2,TRBV11-2,.,TRBJ2-1,TGTGCCAGCAGCGCACGTAGCGGGCGCCTAAATGAGCAGTTCTTC,CASSARSGRLNEQFF
.,TRBV6-6,.,TRBJ1-2,TGTGCCAGCAGTCAGAAGACACCGTCTAACTATGGCTACACCTTC,CASSQKTPSNYGYTF
.,TRBV27,.,TRBJ1-4,TGTGCCAGCAGTCCGACGGGAGGGGAAAAACTGTTTTTT,CASSPTGGEKLFF
.,TRBV5-4,.,TRBJ2-7,TGTGCCAGCAGCTTGGTCCAGGGTCAGGCCGAGCAGTACTTC,CASSLVQGQAEQYF
TRBD1,TRBV19,.,TRBJ1-2,TGTGCCAGTAGTGGACAGGGAATCTATGGCTACACCTTC,CASSGQGIYGYTF
.,TRBV19,.,TRBJ2-3,TGTGCCAGTAGTATAGAGGACACGGATGCAGATACGCAGTATTTT,CASSIEDTDADTQYF
.,TRBV19,.,TRBJ2-6,TGTGCCAGTAGTATACAGGGGTCTGGGGCCAACGTCCTGACTTTC,CASSIQGSGANVLTF
.,TRBV6-5,once,TRBJ2-1,TGTGCCAGCAGTCCCTCCCTCAGGGTCTACAATGAGCAGTTCTTC,CASSPSLRVYNEQFF
.,TRBV9,.,TRBJ1-1,TGTGCCAGCAGCGGGGACACGGACACTGAAGCTTTCTTT,CASSGDTDTEAFF
TRBD1,TRBV2,.,TRBJ2-7,TGTGCCAGCAGTGAAACGGCCGCAGGGGGCCACGAGCAGTACTTC,CASSETAAGGHEQYF
TRBD1,TRBV7-9,few,TRBJ2-7,TGTGCCAGCAGCTTGGACAGGGGTAGGCACGAGCAGTACTTC,CASSLDRGRHEQYF
TRBD1,TRBV25-1,.,TRBJ2-3,TGTGCCAGCAGTGGGGACAGGGTAGGAGATACGCAGTATTTT,CASSGDRVGDTQYF
TRBD2,TRBV28,.,TRBJ2-5,TGTGCCAGCAGTAAAATCCGCCGGGGTAGCGGGGGGGCAGAGACCCAGTACTTC,CASSKIRRGSGGAETQYF
TRBD1,TRBV7-3,.,TRBJ2-1,TGTGCCAGCAGCTTAATGGGGGACAGGACCACCTCCTATTACAATGAGCAGTTCTTC,CASSLMGDRTTSYYNEQFF
TRBD1,TRBV12-5,few,TRBJ2-4,TGTGCTAGTGGTTTCGTCAACGGGGACAGGGTTGCCTCAGCCAAAAACATTCAGTACTTC,CASGFVNGDRVASAKNIQYF
TRBD1,TRBV2,few,TRBJ2-7,TGTGCCAGCAGTCGGGACAGGGGTTACTACGAGCAGTACTTC,CASSRDRGYYEQYF
.,TRBV27,.,TRBJ1-1,TGTGCCAGCAGTTCCCCGGGACTGGGAGCTTTCTTT,CASSSPGLGAFF
.,TRBV7-2,.,TRBJ2-2,TGTGCCAGCAGTACCGGGGGTTCGGGGGAGCTGTTTTTT,CASSTGGSGELFF
.,TRBV5-4,.,TRBJ1-1,TGTGCCAGCAGCTTGGGTCCCCGGAGGGGTGGCACTGAAGCTTTCTTT,CASSLGPRRGGTEAFF
.,TRBV27,once,TRBJ2-3,TGTGCCAGCAGCTTTGGACCGGACAATACGCAGTATTTT,CASSFGPDNTQYF
.,TRBV18,few,TRBJ1-1,TGTGCCAGCTCACCACGTCACGAGTTTGAAGCTTTCTTT,CASSPRHEFEAFF
TRBD1,TRBV5-5,.,TRBJ2-2,TGTGCCAGCAGCTTGTACCTGGCAGGGGGAGTGACCGGGGAGCTGTTTTTT,CASSLYLAGGVTGELFF
.,TRBV19,once,TRBJ1-2,TGTGCCAGTAGTATTGGTGTCTGGGACGGGAGCGTCTTTAATGGCTACACCTTC,CASSIGVWDGSVFNGYTF
.,TRBV14,.,TRBJ1-1,TGTGCCAGCAGCCACGGCACTGAAGCTTTCTTT,CASSHGTEAFF
TRBD2,TRBV6-6,.,TRBJ2-1,TGTGCCAGCAGTTCCCCGGGACTAGCGGATTACAATGAGCAGTTCTTC,CASSSPGLADYNEQFF
.,TRBV19,.,TRBJ1-1,TGTGCCAGTAGGCCTCTTGACAGCGTAGTTGAAGCTTTCTTT,CASRPLDSVVEAFF
TRBD1,TRBV19,once,TRBJ1-4,TGTGCCAGTCATACTCCGGGACAGGGAAATGAAAAACTGTTTTTT,CASHTPGQGNEKLFF
TRBD1,TRBV5-1,.,TRBJ2-2,TGCGCCAGCAGCTTAACAGGACAGGGGTCAAAATTGGAGCTGTTTTTT,CASSLTGQGSKLELFF
TRBD1,TRBV18,.,TRBJ2-1,TGTGCCAGCTCACGCGACGGGACAGGCTACAATGAGCAGTTCTTC,CASSRDGTGYNEQFF
.,TRBV5-1,.,TRBJ2-3,TGCGCCAGCAGCTTGTCAAGTGGGGGGACAGATACGCAGTATTTT,CASSLSSGGTDTQYF
TRBD1,TRBV18,.,TRBJ2-7,TGTGCCAGCTCACCAGGAATTACAGGGGGCGCTTCTTACGAGCAGTACTTC,CASSPGITGGASYEQYF
TRBD2,TRBV5-4,.,TRBJ2-7,TGTGCCAGCAGCGAAGGACTAGCGGGGGCCTACGAGCAGTACTTC,CASSEGLAGAYEQYF
.,TRBV30,.,TRBJ1-1,TGTGCCTGGAATCCTAGGGGACCGGGGGCTGAAGCTTTCTTT,CAWNPRGPGAEAFF
.,TRBV9,.,TRBJ2-2,TGTGCCAGCAGCGTAGCTCCCGGGGAGCTGTTTTTT,CASSVAPGELFF
.,TRBV7-2,.,TRBJ2-3,TGTGCCAGCAGCTTAGCAGCTTACACAGATACGCAGTATTTT,CASSLAAYTDTQYF
.,TRBV28,.,TRBJ1-2,TGTGCCAGCAGCCCCCTGGGGGCGACATTTTATGGCTACACCTTC,CASSPLGATFYGYTF
TRBD1,TRBV5-6,.,TRBJ2-7,TGTGCCAGCAGCTTGCTTGGTGACAGGGTTTACGAGCAGTACTTC,CASSLLGDRVYEQYF